The 31 T cell receptor beta chains below come from one sample, sequenced in a study of T cells in women clearing cervical HPV infection. The protocol was immunoSEQ multiplex PCR, while the TCRdb copy is restricted to in-frame clones and leaves out a portion. The sample holds about 21,000 clones. The sequenced sample consisted of blood buffy coat. All receptors come from a woman between 18 and 70 years old with a cervical HPV16 infection that either progressed to CIN3+ or cleared (not recorded which).

Notes on this clone: The CDR3 end is not reached by the read, which stops 3 residues before it; the germline J gene fills it in. The chain links TRBV2 to TRBJ2-1, with TRBD1 identical over 8 bases. The CDR3 spans 15 residues. Trimming cost V 5 bases and J 4 bases; bases outside gene matches: 7. From germline, CDR1 is SNHLY and CDR2 FYNNEI. The part of the CDR3 DNA that was read is TGTGCCAGCAGTAGGGGGACAGGACATTACAATGAG. Encoded protein: CASSRGTGHYNE. The entire CDR3 reads CASSRGTGHYNEQFF.

As for this clone: The read terminates 3 residues before the CDR3 end, so the remaining end is supplied by the germline J gene. The rearrangement joins TRBV5-1 to TRBJ2-3; D gene unclear. Trimming cost V 0 bases and J 4 bases, with 6 bases left between them. CDR1 SGHRS and CDR2 YFSETQ come from the germline V gene. CDR3 length: 13 residues. CDR3 DNA (partial): TGCGCCAGCAGCTTGGTCAATCCAGATACG. It translates to CASSLVNPDT. The whole CDR3 sequence is CASSLVNPDTQYF.

This clone counts as medium-sized by frequency. The covered CDR3 bases are TGCGCCAGCAGCCAAGATAGGCAGGGGGCGCAGTCCGGGGAG. The encoded protein is CASSQDRQGAQSGE. The complete CDR3 protein is CASSQDRQGAQSGELFF. The chain has TRBV4-1 and TRBJ2-2, with 8 bases matching TRBD1. The sequenced fragment ends 3 residues before the CDR3 boundary, so the rest is inferred from the germline J gene. CDR3 length: 17 amino acids. Looked up from germline, CDR1 is MGHRA and CDR2 is YSYEKL. Trimming at V came to 0 bases and at J to 6 bases, leaving 9 bases not matched to a gene.

Concerning this clone itself: The CDR3 end lies 3 residues beyond the end of the read and is filled in from the germline J gene. The chain recombines TRBV7-3 with TRBJ2-2, with a weak D call TRBD2 (7 bases). From germline, CDR1 is SGHTA and CDR2 FQGTGA. Between the trimmed V and J ends, which lost 3 bases and 7 bases, there was a span of 12 bases. The CDR3 is 14 amino acids. The sequenced part of the CDR3 DNA is TGTGCCAGCAGCTTTCGGGGGGCCGGCGGGGAG. Translation gives CASSFRGAGGE. The full CDR3 is CASSFRGAGGELFF.

A remark on this clone: The read is 3 residues too short to cover the CDR3 end, so that end is filled in from the germline J gene. V usage is TRBV20-1 and J usage is TRBJ2-1; 12 nucleotides line up with TRBD2. Germline CDR1 and CDR2: DFQATT and SNEGSKA (reference sequence). With 0 bases clipped from V and 8 bases from J, the junction kept 5 bases outside the gene matches. This CDR3 is built from 15 residues. The CDR3 here is CSAREASGRVDEQFF. The sequenced CDR3 bases are TGCAGTGCTAGAGAGGCTAGCGGGAGGGTTGATGAG.

As to this clone: The sequence runs out 3 residues before the end of the CDR3; the remainder is reconstructed from the germline J gene. This chain joins TRBV2 and TRBJ2-1; TRBD1 matches 10 bases. CDR3 length equals 16 residues. Unmatched junction bases numbered 5, after V lost 6 bases and J lost 0 bases. Germline CDR1 is SNHLY and CDR2 is FYNNEI. CDR3 residues: CASRTGQGSSYNEQFF. The sequenced part of the CDR3 DNA is TGTGCCAGCAGGACGGGACAGGGGAGCTCCTACAATGAG.

As concerns this clone: The read falls 3 residues short of the CDR3 end, and the missing part is taken from the germline J gene. This rearrangement joins TRBV5-4 to TRBJ2-6; D gene ambiguous. The germline V and J ends were trimmed by 0 bases and 0 bases, with 7 bases remaining between them. This CDR3 spans 16 amino acids. Germline V gene sequence: CDR1 SGHNT, CDR2 YYREEE (reference sequence). The CDR3 sequence: CASSLGRNSGANVLTF. The CDR3 bases that were read are TGTGCCAGCAGCTTGGGGCGGAACTCTGGGGCCAACGTC.

Concerning this clone: From the germline J gene comes the end of the CDR3, since the read stops 3 residues before it. The V and J genes are TRBV20-1 and TRBJ2-1; 10 bases are shared with TRBD2. Losses at the gene ends were 5 bases for V and 7 bases for J; bases not matched to a gene: 5. Germline V gene data show CDR1 as DFQATT and CDR2 as SNEGSKA (reference sequence). The CDR3 contains 13 residues. Partial CDR3 DNA: TGCAGTGCTGGGGGACTAGCGATGAATGAG. It codes for CSAGGLAMNE. The entire CDR3 reads CSAGGLAMNEQFF.

A word on this clone: The DNA ends 3 residues before the CDR3 does, and the rest of the CDR3 is filled in from the germline J gene. This rearrangement joins TRBV7-9 to TRBJ1-4, with TRBD1 as a possible D gene (6 bases). CDR1 and CDR2 (germline): SEHNR, FQNEAQ (reference sequence). Trimming shortened V by 0 bases and J by 4 bases, and 6 bases separated the two germline ends. The CDR3 has 14 amino acids. The CDR3 reads CASSLAGGNEKLFF. The sequenced part of the CDR3 DNA is TGTGCCAGCAGCTTAGCAGGGGGTAATGAAAAA. The full variable domain, rest sourced from reference TRBV7-9 and TRBJ1-4, is DTGVSQNPRHKITKRGQNVTFRCDPISEHNRLYWYRQTLGQGPEFLTYFQNEAQLEKSRLLSDRFSAERPKGSFSTLEIQRTEQGDSAMYLCASSLAGGNEKLFFGSGTQLSVL.

Remarks on this clone: The read falls 3 residues short of the CDR3 end, and the missing part is taken from the germline J gene. The chain is built from TRBV20-1 and TRBJ1-1; 9 nucleotides line up with TRBD1. The CDR3 has 18 residues. Unmatched junction bases numbered 20, after V lost 4 bases and J lost 5 bases. From germline, CDR1 is DFQATT and CDR2 SNEGSKA (reference sequence). The CDR3 protein is CSATGQGLLGRRGTEAFF. The CDR3 DNA, read in part, is TGCAGTGCTACTGGACAGGGGCTTTTAGGGAGGCGGGGGACTGAA.

The CDR3 loop is CASSLRGTDTQYF. The CDR3 bases that were read are TGTGCCAGCAGCTTACGGGGTACAGATACG. This chain links TRBV5-6 with TRBJ2-3, with a possible D match to TRBD2 (5 bases). Sequencing ends 3 residues short of the CDR3 end; the germline J gene provides the rest. V shed 2 bases and J shed 3 bases, with 7 bases lying between them. Germline CDR1 is SGHDT and CDR2 is YYEEEE. This CDR3 is 13 amino acids long.

This clone ranks as medium-sized (0.01 to 0.1%) in terms of frequency. The CDR3 end lies 3 residues beyond the end of the read and is filled in from the germline J gene. The chain joins TRBV7-3 to TRBJ1-4; TRBD1 aligns across 10 bases. Germline values: CDR1 SGHTA, CDR2 FQGTGA. The CDR3 spans 22 residues. Trimming removed 0 bases from V and 1 base from J; junction bases left unmatched: 17. The CDR3 sequence: CASSLTGTWTGGLSGTNEKLFF. The sequenced part of the CDR3 DNA is TGTGCCAGCAGCTTAACGGGAACTTGGACAGGGGGTCTAAGCGGAACTAATGAAAAA.

As for this clone: A read error may produce the germline difference seen at one junction end. With the read ending 3 residues before the CDR3 end, the germline J gene is used to fill in that end. Other nucleotide sequences from this sample produce the same CDR3. The chain recombines TRBV7-9 with TRBJ1-3; D gene unclear. The V gene's germline CDR1 is SEHNR and CDR2 FQNEAQ (reference sequence). The CDR3 is 13 residues long. The covered CDR3 bases are TGTGCCAGCATTAGACACTCTGGAAACACA. This sequence encodes CASIRHSGNT. The entire CDR3 protein is CASIRHSGNTIYF.

Remarks on this clone: The read ends 3 residues before the CDR3 terminus; that terminus is restored from the germline J gene. This sequence joins TRBV6-2 or TRBV6-3 and TRBJ2-7; the D gene could be TRBD1 or TRBD2 (5 bases each). Germline values: CDR1 MNHEY, CDR2 SVGEGT. Trimming shortened V by 7 bases and J by 5 bases, and 24 bases separated the two germline ends. The length of the CDR3 is 16 residues. CDR3 amino acids: CASTLEDNRPEDEQYF. The CDR3 bases that were read are TGTGCCAGCACCTTGGAGGACAACCGACCGGAAGACGAG.

Partial CDR3 DNA: TGTGCCAGCAGTTTAAGGCAGGGCAGCAATCAGCCC. Encoded protein: CASSLRQGSNQP. The whole CDR3 reads CASSLRQGSNQPQHF. The rearrangement links TRBV28 to TRBJ1-5, with TRBD1 as a possible D gene (5 bases). From the germline J gene comes the end of the CDR3, since the read stops 3 residues before it. Germline assignment: CDR1 MDHEN and CDR2 SYDVKM. The length of the CDR3 is 15 residues. V lost 2 bases to trimming and J lost 1 base, with 9 bases between them.

Comments on this clone: The observed sequence ends 3 residues before the CDR3 terminus, with the missing tail filled in from the germline J gene. J is TRBJ2-2 and V is TRBV5-1, with D perhaps TRBD1 (5 bases). Germline V gene sequence: CDR1 SGHRS, CDR2 YFSETQ. There are 15 residues in the CDR3. V was pared by 2 bases and J by 1 base, with 9 bases between. CDR3 DNA, as far as it was read: TGCGCCAGCAGCTTTAGCCAGGGGAACACCGGGGAG. Translated: CASSFSQGNTGE. The full CDR3 protein reads CASSFSQGNTGELFF. The whole variable domain, remainder taken from reference TRBV5-1 and TRBJ2-2, is KAGVTQTPRYLIKTRGQQVTLSCSPISGHRSVSWYQQTPGQGLQFLFEYFSETQRNKGNFPGRFSGRQFSNSRSEMNVSTLELGDSALYLCASSFSQGNTGELFFGEGSRLTVL.

On this clone itself: The read terminates 3 residues before the CDR3 end, so the remaining end is supplied by the germline J gene. This rearrangement joins TRBV20-1 to TRBJ1-4; possibly TRBD1 for D (6 bases). In germline, CDR1 is DFQATT, CDR2 SNEGSKA (reference sequence). Trimming pared 5 bases from V and 2 bases from J, leaving 24 bases between. The CDR3 loop spans 18 amino acids. Incomplete CDR3 DNA: TGCAGTGCTCGAATAGGCCGGGGGGGCGGGCTGACTAATGAAAAA. It yields the protein CSARIGRGGGLTNEK. The entire CDR3 sequence reads CSARIGRGGGLTNEKLFF.

In the case of this clone: The sequenced fragment ends 3 residues before the CDR3 boundary, so the rest is inferred from the germline J gene. V usage is TRBV28 and J usage is TRBJ2-5; 9 nucleotides line up with TRBD2. Trimming at V came to 2 bases and at J to 5 bases, leaving 3 bases not matched to a gene. The germline gives CDR1 MDHEN, CDR2 SYDVKM. The CDR3 loop spans 14 amino acids. The CDR3 bases that were read are TGTGCCAGCAGTTTAATTAGCGGGAGTGAGACC. This codes for CASSLISGSET. The CDR3, in full, reads CASSLISGSETQYF.

Concerning this clone: The DNA ends 3 residues before the CDR3 does, and the rest of the CDR3 is filled in from the germline J gene. The chain is built from TRBV5-1 and TRBJ1-3; tentatively, D is TRBD1 (6 bases). The CDR3 runs 15 residues. The ends were cut back, 0 bases at V and 1 base at J, with 8 bases in the middle. Germline CDR1 and CDR2: SGHRS and YFSETQ. The CDR3 spells CASSLATGSGNTIYF. CDR3 DNA, as far as it was read: TGCGCCAGCAGCTTGGCCACAGGGTCTGGAAACACC.

A remark on this clone: The CDR3 end is not reached by the read, which stops 3 residues before it; the germline J gene fills it in. The chain has TRBV6-1 and TRBJ1-1; 10 bases match TRBD1. The junction had 11 bases not matched to a gene; V was cut back by 2 bases and J by 5 bases. The length of the CDR3 is 17 residues. The germline V gene has CDR1 MNHNS and CDR2 SASEGT. CDR3: CASSEPVGTGARTEAFF. The sequenced part of the CDR3 DNA is TGTGCCAGCAGTGAACCAGTCGGGACAGGGGCTCGAACTGAA.

Concerning this clone: The read halts 3 residues ahead of the CDR3 end, with the missing end drawn from the germline J gene. The genes are TRBV20-1 and TRBJ2-7; a weak D match, TRBD1 (7 bases). Germline V CDR1 and CDR2: DFQATT, SNEGSKA (reference sequence). Trimming took off 4 bases at V and 3 bases at J, with 16 bases between the two ends. The CDR3 contains 14 residues. The chain's CDR3 is CSATGGKTIYEQYF. CDR3 DNA (partial): TGCAGTGCTACAGGGGGGAAAACGATCTACGAG.

Notes on this clone: The read is 3 residues too short to cover the CDR3 end, so that end is filled in from the germline J gene. The J gene is TRBJ1-3, the V gene TRBV7-8; possibly TRBD1 for D (5 bases). Trimming cost V 4 bases and J 2 bases, with 6 bases left between them. CDR3 length: 13 amino acids. In germline, CDR1 is SGHVS, CDR2 FQNEAQ. CDR3 bases read: TGTGCCAGCAGCTCAGGGCCTGGAAACACC. Its translation is CASSSGPGNT. The whole CDR3 sequence is CASSSGPGNTIYF.

To note about this clone: The CDR3 goes on 3 residues after the read ends, and that part is filled in from the germline J gene. V is TRBV9 and J is TRBJ2-1; D possibly corresponds to TRBD2 (6 bases). Germline assignment: CDR1 SGDLS and CDR2 YYNGEE. V shed 7 bases and J shed 9 bases, with 23 bases lying between them. The CDR3 covers 15 residues. Partial CDR3 DNA: TGTGCCAGCTCCTTCGGAGGGACTCCGGCGGGTGAG. Amino acid sequence: CASSFGGTPAGE. The entire CDR3 protein reads CASSFGGTPAGEQFF. The complete variable domain, with remaining parts taken from reference TRBV9 and TRBJ2-1, reads DSGVTQTPKHLITATGQRVTLRCSPRSGDLSVYWYQQSLDQGLQFLIQYYNGEERAKGNILERFSAQQFPDLHSELNLSSLELGDSALYFCASSFGGTPAGEQFFGPGTRLTVL.

Of note for this clone: Read coverage stops 3 residues before the CDR3 terminus; the germline J gene supplies the remainder. J is TRBJ2-7 and V is TRBV18, with D possibly being TRBD1 (6 bases). Per germline, CDR1 KGHSH and CDR2 LQKENI. V lost 6 bases and J 1 base, leaving 16 bases between the germline ends. The length of the CDR3 is 15 residues. The sequenced part of the CDR3 DNA is TGTGCCAGCTCCCTCGACAGGCGGATGTCCTACGAG. It translates to CASSLDRRMSYE. The whole CDR3 region reads CASSLDRRMSYEQYF.

Here the CDR3 reads CASSQDLLAGPYNEQFF. The sequenced part of the CDR3 DNA is TGTGCCAGCAGCCAAGATTTGCTAGCGGGGCCCTACAATGAG. The J gene is TRBJ2-1, the V gene TRBV3-1 (or the pseudogene TRBV3-2); TRBD2 aligns across 9 bases. Coverage ceases 3 residues before the CDR3 finishes, and the germline J gene fills in the end. Germline assignment: CDR1 LGHDT and CDR2 YNNKEL (reference sequence). CDR3 length: 17 residues. V lost 0 bases and J lost 2; bases outside the gene matches: 5.

As for this clone: The read gets to within 3 residues of the CDR3 end, and the germline J gene fills in the rest. The chain is built from TRBV7-6 and TRBJ2-7; possible D gene TRBD1, 5 bases. This CDR3 contains 13 residues. Trimming shortened V by 0 bases and J by 6 bases, and 9 bases separated the two germline ends. Germline V gene sequence: CDR1 SGHVS, CDR2 FNYEAQ. CDR3: CASSLATGSEQYF. The covered CDR3 bases are TGTGCCAGCAGCTTAGCCACAGGAAGCGAG.

Remarks on this clone: The sequenced fragment ends 3 residues before the CDR3 boundary, so the rest is inferred from the germline J gene. This chain uses TRBV5-1 with TRBJ2-1, with 9 positions matching TRBD2. This CDR3 has 15 residues. V was pared by 0 bases and J by 6 bases, with 4 bases of the junction left unmatched. Germline values: CDR1 SGHRS, CDR2 YFSETQ. The CDR3 reads CASSLGLAGINEQFF. The CDR3 bases that were read are TGCGCCAGCAGCTTGGGGCTAGCGGGGATCAATGAG. The full variable domain, in which reference TRBV5-1 and TRBJ2-1 provide the parts outside the CDR3, is KAGVTQTPRYLIKTRGQQVTLSCSPISGHRSVSWYQQTPGQGLQFLFEYFSETQRNKGNFPGRFSGRQFSNSRSEMNVSTLELGDSALYLCASSLGLAGINEQFFGPGTRLTVL.

Notes on this clone: With the read ending 3 residues before the CDR3 end, the germline J gene is used to fill in that end. V usage is TRBV6-2 or TRBV6-3 and J usage is TRBJ2-1, with D perhaps TRBD2 (5 bases). The CDR3 has 14 amino acids. Germline CDR1 reads MNHEY; CDR2 reads SVGEGT. V shed 0 bases and J shed 7 bases, with 10 bases lying between them. Incomplete CDR3 DNA: TGTGCCAGCAGTTACTCGGTAGCGCGGAATGAG. It specifies CASSYSVARNE. The entire CDR3 is CASSYSVARNEQFF.

To note about this clone: The observed sequence ends 3 residues before the CDR3 terminus, with the missing tail filled in from the germline J gene. The chain is built from TRBV24-1 and TRBJ2-1; 8 positions match TRBD2. With V trimmed by 2 bases and J by 8 bases, 7 bases remained unmatched. The CDR3 sequence is 15 residues long. Germline CDR1 is KGHDR and CDR2 is SFDVKD. The CDR3 DNA, read in part, is TGTGCCACCAGTGATTCTCGGACTAGCCCCTATGAG. It codes for CATSDSRTSPYE. The complete CDR3 reads CATSDSRTSPYEQFF.

As to this clone: Read sequence stops 3 residues before the CDR3 end, and the germline J gene provides the missing end. This chain uses TRBV10-1 with TRBJ2-1; D might be TRBD2 (6 bases). The germline CDR1 and CDR2 sequences are WNHNN and SYGVQD (reference sequence). CDR3 length equals 12 residues. Trimming took 8 bases from V and 7 from J, leaving 12 bases between them. CDR3 DNA, as far as it was read: TGCGCCAGCGGGGGGACTTCTAATGAG. Its protein is CASGGTSNE. The full CDR3 reads CASGGTSNEQFF.

Notes on this clone: The CDR3 goes on 3 residues after the read ends, and that part is filled in from the germline J gene. The chain links TRBV9 to TRBJ2-1; TRBD2 agrees at 11 bases. With V trimmed by 4 bases and J by 5 bases, 8 bases remained unmatched. The CDR3 sequence is 16 residues long. Germline lookup yields CDR1 SGDLS and CDR2 YYNGEE. The CDR3 bases that were read are TGTGCCAGCAGCTCGATTAGCGGGAGGGCCCACAATGAG. This gives the protein CASSSISGRAHNE. The full CDR3 is CASSSISGRAHNEQFF.